This passage covers 30 T cell receptor beta chains from one sample sequenced in a study of identical twins. Using its own MiXCR run on the 5' RACE reads, TCRdb lists one record per CDR3 protein. The table includes fewer than 450,000 distinct CDR3 sequences, about 10% detected once. Sequencing used naive T cells sorted from blood. Source of these receptors: a woman aged 45-65 years in good health.

This clonotype was observed many times. The chain is built from TRBV20-1 and TRBJ2-1; D not resolved. Germline V gives CDR1 DFQATT, CDR2 SNEGSKA (reference sequence). The CDR3 runs to 16 residues. Trimming took 5 bases from V and 4 from J, leaving 21 bases between them. The DNA of the CDR3 is TGCAGTGCTGAGAATGTACGGACCCTTATTTACAATGAGCAGTTCTTC. Its protein is CSAENVRTLIYNEQFF.

This clonotype was picked up a small number of times. CDR3 sequence: CSARTLAGANIYEQYF. In DNA, the CDR3 is TGCAGTGCTAGGACTCTAGCGGGAGCGAACATTTACGAGCAGTACTTC. The V and J genes are TRBV20-1 and TRBJ2-7; TRBD2 agrees at 10 bases. The length of the CDR3 is 16 residues. CDR1 is DFQATT, CDR2 SNEGSKA, per germline (reference sequence). Trimming took 3 bases from V and 4 from J; bases not matched to a gene: 12.

Only a few counts were recorded for this clonotype. CDR3 sequence (DNA): TGTGCCATCAGTGCCCTTAATGAGCAGTTCTTC. Translating it yields CAISALNEQFF. The chain employs TRBV10-3 and TRBJ2-1; D ambiguous. CDR3 length: 11 residues. Germline V gene lookup returns CDR1 ENHRY and CDR2 SYGVKD. Deletions cut 4 bases from V and 7 bases from J, with 5 bases between.

This clonotype was seen only a few times. The chain recombines TRBV7-9 with TRBJ2-1, with 8 bases aligning to TRBD2. With V trimmed by 0 bases and J by 7 bases, 5 bases remained unmatched. Germline V lookup: CDR1 SEHNR, CDR2 FQNEAQ (reference sequence). This CDR3 has 15 amino acids. The CDR3 DNA reads TGTGCCAGCAGCTTAGCGACTGGACTAGCTAATGAGCAGTTCTTC. Protein sequence: CASSLATGLANEQFF. Based on the CDR3 plus reference TRBV7-9 and TRBJ2-1, the full variable domain is DTGVSQNPRHKITKRGQNVTFRCDPISEHNRLYWYRQTLGQGPEFLTYFQNEAQLEKSRLLSDRFSAERPKGSFSTLEIQRTEQGDSAMYLCASSLATGLANEQFFGPGTRLTVL.

This clonotype was seen ten or more times. V is TRBV12-3 or TRBV12-4 and J is TRBJ2-3; the D call may be TRBD1 or TRBD2 (5 bases each). V shed 6 bases and J shed 2 bases, with 12 bases lying between them. This CDR3 region has 14 residues. Here the CDR3 DNA reads TGTGCCAGCAGCCCGGGACGGAACACAGATACGCAGTATTTT. It codes for CASSPGRNTDTQYF.

This clonotype appeared a few times. This chain connects TRBV7-9 to TRBJ2-2; D call uncertain. The CDR3 has 12 amino acids. The V end lost 6 bases, the J end lost 8 bases, and 10 bases lay between the germline ends. CDR1 is SEHNR and CDR2 is FQNEAQ in the germline V gene (reference sequence). The CDR3 protein is CASRFGAGELFF. The CDR3 DNA is TGTGCCAGCAGGTTCGGCGCGGGGGAGCTGTTTTTT.

The rearrangement joins TRBV5-1 to TRBJ2-4; the match to TRBD2 covers 10 bases. Unmatched junction bases numbered 14, after V lost 0 bases and J lost 14 bases. The germline CDR1 and CDR2 sequences are SGHRS and YFSETQ. The CDR3 loop spans 16 amino acids. The CDR3 bases are TGCGCCAGCAGCTTGGCGTCCAGCGGGAGGGCCGGACGGAAGTACTTC. As protein: CASSLASSGRAGRKYF.

V and J are TRBV5-1 and TRBJ2-4; possible D gene TRBD2, 6 bases. The germline gives CDR1 SGHRS, CDR2 YFSETQ. The CDR3 has 15 residues. Trimming took 4 bases from V and 0 from J, leaving 11 bases between them. Written as DNA, the CDR3 is TGCGCCAGCAGCCCACTGGGACTAGCCAAAAACATTCAGTACTTC. It encodes CASSPLGLAKNIQYF.

The chain couples TRBV12-3 or TRBV12-4 to TRBJ2-1; D unresolved. The CDR3 extends over 13 amino acids. Trimming removed 2 bases at V and 4 bases at J, with 6 bases between. In DNA, the CDR3 is TGTGCCAGCAGTTTATCGAATTACAATGAGCAGTTCTTC. Encoded protein: CASSLSNYNEQFF.

This chain joins TRBV27 and TRBJ2-1, with TRBD2 matching over 11 bases. This CDR3 has 15 amino acids. The ends lost 2 bases at V and 9 bases at J; junction bases unmatched: 6. Germline CDR1 MNHEY, CDR2 SMNVEV (reference sequence). The CDR3 spells CASSLTSGSVGEQFF. The CDR3 DNA is TGTGCCAGCAGTTTAACTAGCGGGAGTGTCGGTGAGCAGTTCTTC.

The chain employs TRBV12-3 or TRBV12-4 and TRBJ2-3; 9 bases map to TRBD2. The CDR3 covers 15 residues. V shed 3 bases, J shed 4 bases, and the junction held 5 bases outside the gene matches. CDR3 DNA: TGTGCCAGCAGTTTGGGTAGCGGGAGTTCAGATACGCAGTATTTT. It encodes CASSLGSGSSDTQYF.

This clonotype has just a few counts. Here the CDR3 reads CASREGGWNEQFF. As DNA, the CDR3 is TGTGCCAGCAGGGAGGGAGGGTGGAATGAGCAGTTCTTC. The V and J genes are TRBV6-6 and TRBJ2-1, with 7 bases lining up with TRBD2. V shed 6 bases and J 7 bases; nucleotides not matched to a gene: 6. Per the germline V gene, CDR1 is MNHNY and CDR2 is SVGAGI (reference sequence). The CDR3 totals 13 residues.

A few counts support this clonotype. This chain joins TRBV7-6 and TRBJ1-1; D is ambiguous. CDR1 and CDR2 from the germline V gene are SGHVS and FNYEAQ. This CDR3 contains 15 residues. Trimming cost V 0 bases and J 1 base, with 9 bases left between them. CDR3 nucleotide sequence: TGTGCCAGCAGCTTAGCCCCAGCGGGGAACACTGAAGCTTTCTTT. It yields the protein CASSLAPAGNTEAFF.

This clonotype was recorded many times. The J gene is TRBJ2-2, the V gene TRBV13; 7 bases are shared with TRBD2. The V segment lost 1 base and the J segment 6 bases; nucleotides outside the gene matches: 14. Per germline, CDR1 PRHDT and CDR2 FYEKMQ (reference sequence). There are 18 residues in the CDR3. The chain's CDR3 is CASSLDPPWAGEAGELFF. The CDR3 nucleotides are TGTGCCAGCAGCTTAGACCCCCCCTGGGCGGGAGAGGCCGGGGAGCTGTTTTTT.

A few counts support this clonotype. The V call is TRBV3-1, the J call TRBJ2-1; 8 bases are shared with TRBD2. The germline V gene encodes CDR1 LGHDT and CDR2 YNNKEL (reference sequence). V trimming: 10 bases; J trimming: 2 bases; junction bases outside the gene matches: 10. CDR3 length: 15 residues. The CDR3: CATGQAGGPYNEQFF. For the CDR3, the DNA is TGTGCCACTGGGCAGGCGGGAGGACCCTACAATGAGCAGTTCTTC.

This clonotype was observed at least ten times. The gene calls are TRBV6-4 and TRBJ2-3; TRBD1 agrees at 11 bases. The CDR3 spans 14 residues. Germline CDR1 is MRHNA and CDR2 is SNTAGT. V was clipped by 6 bases and J by 4 bases; unmatched bases: 3. The CDR3, as DNA: TGTGCCAGCAGCGGGACAGGGGGTGCAGATACGCAGTATTTT. Translated, it gives CASSGTGGADTQYF.

This clonotype was seen only a few times. The chain recombines TRBV29-1 with TRBJ2-1; 9 positions match TRBD1. Germline V CDR1 and CDR2: SQVTM, ANQGSEA. The CDR3 has 14 residues. The junction had 9 bases not matched to a gene; V was cut back by 3 bases and J by 9 bases. The CDR3 spells CSVDETGGFLEQFF. In nucleotides, the CDR3 is TGCAGCGTTGACGAAACAGGGGGCTTCCTTGAGCAGTTCTTC.

This clonotype was seen many times. The V gene is TRBV4-1, the J gene TRBJ1-5; D call uncertain. V shed 5 bases and J shed 0 bases, with 11 bases lying between them. This CDR3 comprises 15 residues. Germline CDR1 MGHRA, CDR2 YSYEKL. The CDR3 bases are TGCGCCAGCAGCTCGGACGGAGGTAGCAATCAGCCCCAGCATTTT. The encoded protein is CASSSDGGSNQPQHF.

DNA of the CDR3: TGTGCCAGTAGTATTACAGGGTGGTATGGCTACACCTTC. Protein: CASSITGWYGYTF. The chain employs TRBV19 and TRBJ1-2; D is perhaps TRBD1 (6 bases). CDR1 is LNHDA, CDR2 SQIVND, per germline (reference sequence). The length of the CDR3 is 13 residues. V shed 3 bases and J shed 5 bases, with 10 bases lying between them. Full variable domain (missing parts from reference TRBV19 and TRBJ1-2): DGGITQSPKYLFRKEGQNVTLSCEQNLNHDAMYWYRQDPGQGLRLIYYSQIVNDFQKGDIAEGYSVSREKKESFPLTVTSAQKNPTAFYLCASSITGWYGYTFGSGTRLTVV.

This clonotype was picked up many times. The gene calls are TRBV5-1 and TRBJ1-1, with D perhaps TRBD1 (5 bases). The V end was cut by 2 bases, the J end by 3 bases, with 11 bases between. Per germline, CDR1 SGHRS and CDR2 YFSETQ. The length of the CDR3 is 14 residues. The CDR3 sequence is CASSFTGDDTEAFF. In DNA form, the CDR3 reads TGCGCCAGCAGCTTCACGGGGGACGACACTGAAGCTTTCTTT.

The rearrangement links TRBV11-2 to TRBJ2-1; 8 bases are a match to TRBD2. The CDR3 covers 14 residues. V trimming: 7 bases; J trimming: 7 bases; junction bases outside the gene matches: 9. Germline V gene lookup returns CDR1 SGHAT and CDR2 FQNNGV. CDR3: CASIPGGPRNEQFF. For the CDR3, the DNA is TGTGCCAGCATCCCGGGAGGGCCACGTAATGAGCAGTTCTTC. The variable domain in full, completed from reference TRBV11-2 and TRBJ2-1, reads EAGVAQSPRYKIIEKRQSVAFWCNPISGHATLYWYQQILGQGPKLLIQFQNNGVVDDSQLPKDRFSAERLKGVDSTLKIQPAKLEDSAVYLCASIPGGPRNEQFFGPGTRLTVL.

The rearrangement links TRBV5-6 to TRBJ2-7, with TRBD2 matching 10 bases. Trimming took 0 bases from V and 2 from J; bases not matched to a gene: 2. CDR3 length equals 15 residues. Germline CDR1 is SGHDT and CDR2 is YYEEEE. CDR3 amino acids: CASSLALAGTYEQYV. The DNA of the CDR3 is TGTGCCAGCAGCTTGGCACTAGCGGGGACCTACGAGCAGTACGTC.

V gene TRBV28 combines with J gene TRBJ2-3; a possible D gene is TRBD2 (6 bases). The CDR3 consists of 16 residues. V lost 4 bases and J 10 bases, leaving 24 bases between the germline ends. Looked up from germline, CDR1 is MDHEN and CDR2 is SYDVKM. CDR3 coding DNA: TGTGCCAGCAGTTCGGGCCGCGGGATTTACGTGGATGCGCAGTATTTT. Its translation: CASSSGRGIYVDAQYF.

This clonotype was detected only a few times. The V call is TRBV20-1, the J call TRBJ2-3; 10 bases map to TRBD2. Germline CDR1 is DFQATT and CDR2 is SNEGSKA (reference sequence). Germline trimming cut 5 bases from V and 5 bases from J; bases unmatched to any gene: 13. CDR3 length: 16 residues. The CDR3 is CSAFEASGSFVDTQYF. The CDR3 DNA reads as TGCAGTGCTTTCGAGGCTAGCGGGAGTTTTGTAGATACGCAGTATTTT.

This clonotype has only a few counts. This chain joins TRBV20-1 and TRBJ1-1, with D unclear. Germline-derived CDR1 and CDR2 are DFQATT and SNEGSKA (reference sequence). The ends were cut back, 0 bases at V and 0 bases at J, with 14 bases in the middle. CDR3 length equals 16 residues. The CDR3 bases are TGCAGTGCTAGAGACTGGGAGGGTTCTGTGAACACTGAAGCTTTCTTT. Amino acids: CSARDWEGSVNTEAFF.

Of note for this clonotype: One end of the junction is discordant with germline, which a read error may explain. J is TRBJ1-1 and V is TRBV6-5; possible D gene TRBD1, 5 bases. The germline V gene has CDR1 MNHEY and CDR2 SVGAGI. This CDR3 spans 15 amino acids. The CDR3 loop is CPSSPLTAMNTEAFF. The CDR3 DNA is TGTCCCAGCAGCCCATTGACAGCTATGAACACTGAAGCTTTCTTT.

There are a few counts of this clonotype. This chain connects TRBV11-2 to TRBJ2-6; D not certain. Trimming removed 4 bases at V and 0 bases at J, with 4 bases between. This CDR3 has 14 amino acids. Germline V gene lookup returns CDR1 SGHAT and CDR2 FQNNGV. The CDR3 bases are TGTGCCAGCAGCTCCATCTCTGGGGCCAACGTCCTGACTTTC. Protein: CASSSISGANVLTF.

This clonotype was detected only a few times. The chain recombines TRBV29-1 with TRBJ2-2; D uncertain. Germline values: CDR1 SQVTM, CDR2 ANQGSEA. The CDR3 is 16 residues long. Trimming stripped 0 bases from V and 1 base from J, with 12 bases between. CDR3 sequence reads: CSVEDGPGGNTGELFF. The CDR3 bases are TGCAGCGTTGAAGATGGTCCGGGTGGGAACACCGGGGAGCTGTTTTTT.

The rearrangement joins TRBV12-3 or TRBV12-4 to TRBJ2-5; no clear D. Trimming cost V 3 bases and J 5 bases, with 16 bases left between them. This CDR3 comprises 15 residues. The CDR3 sequence is CASSFSEINGETQYF. CDR3 DNA sequence: TGTGCCAGCAGTTTTTCCGAAATTAATGGGGAGACCCAGTACTTC.

The CDR3 DNA reads as TGCGCCAGCTGCGGATCAGGGTTCACCGGGGAGCTGTTTTTT. It translates to CASCGSGFTGELFF. V gene TRBV5-1 combines with J gene TRBJ2-2, with D possibly being TRBD1 (5 bases). This CDR3 contains 14 residues. From germline, CDR1 is SGHRS and CDR2 YFSETQ. V lost 7 bases, J lost 4 bases, and 14 bases lay in between.